The 30 T cell receptor beta chains reported below all come from one sample, sequenced in a study of blood T cells in healthy people across ages. A second PCR of 7 to 11 cycles used a sample-barcoded 5' primer and a J-beta primer mix. TCRdb independently ran MiXCR on the 5' RACE reads; one entry per CDR3 protein. The data show over 1,300,000 distinct CDR3 sequences, roughly 59% seen once. The sequenced material came from blood. The receptor set was obtained from a man younger than 35 in good health.

This sequence joins TRBV4-1 and TRBJ2-7; TRBD1 aligns across 7 bases. CDR1 is MGHRA, CDR2 YSYEKL, per germline. V trimming: 3 bases; J trimming: 0 bases; junction bases outside the gene matches: 2. This CDR3 is 14 amino acids long. DNA for the CDR3: TGCGCCAGCAGCCAGGGACAGAGCTCCTACGAGCAGTACTTC. Translated: CASSQGQSSYEQYF.

V usage is TRBV3-1 and J usage is TRBJ1-2, with a possible D match to TRBD1 (6 bases). CDR1 and CDR2 (germline): LGHDT, YNNKEL (reference sequence). Deletions cut 1 base from V and 5 bases from J, with 11 bases between. This CDR3 has 14 amino acids. The CDR3 DNA reads as TGTGCCAGCAGCCAAGTACAGGGTTGGTATGGCTACACCTTC. Its translation is CASSQVQGWYGYTF.

The V and J genes are TRBV27 and TRBJ1-2, with 8 bases lining up with TRBD1. Germline CDR1 is MNHEY and CDR2 is SMNVEV (reference sequence). The CDR3 sequence is 15 residues long. V was pared by 5 bases and J by 5 bases, with 10 bases of the junction left unmatched. The CDR3 coding sequence is TGTGCCAGCAGTACCCGGACAGGGAGCCTGTATGGCTACACCTTC. It yields the protein CASSTRTGSLYGYTF.

The chain is built from TRBV7-2 and TRBJ2-3, with a tentative D call TRBD2 (6 bases). V lost 4 bases and J 2 bases, leaving 13 bases between the germline ends. This CDR3 region has 15 residues. Germline CDR1 and CDR2: SGHTA and FQGNSA. CDR3 region: CASSYSGGNTDTQYF. The CDR3, as DNA: TGTGCCAGCAGCTACTCGGGCGGGAACACAGATACGCAGTATTTT.

The chain couples TRBV4-2 to TRBJ2-5; 16 nucleotides align to TRBD2. The J call may be wrong; the DNA end is better matched by TRBJ2-7. The CDR3 covers 19 residues. The germline CDR1 and CDR2 sequences are LGHNA and YNFKEQ. CDR3 in amino acids: CASSQSAGTSGRASYEQYF. The CDR3, as DNA: TGTGCCAGCAGCCAATCTGCCGGGACTAGCGGGAGGGCCAGTTACGAGCAGTACTTC.

This clonotype was observed a few times. The V and J genes are TRBV4-2 and TRBJ2-5; unclear D gene. The germline V and J ends were trimmed by 0 bases and 11 bases, with 16 bases remaining between them. The CDR3 covers 14 residues. CDR1 is LGHNA, CDR2 YNFKEQ, per germline. The CDR3 here is CASSQDLGYNEQYF. CDR3 nucleotide sequence: TGTGCCAGCAGCCAAGATTTAGGGTACAATGAGCAGTACTTC.

DNA of the CDR3: TGCGCCAGCAGCCAAGCGTTGACAGGGCGCTCCTACGAGCAGTACTTC. It specifies CASSQALTGRSYEQYF. The chain links TRBV4-1 to TRBJ2-7; TRBD1 aligns across 7 bases. Germline trimming cut 1 base from V and 0 bases from J; bases unmatched to any gene: 6. This CDR3 spans 16 amino acids. The germline V gene encodes CDR1 MGHRA and CDR2 YSYEKL.

This chain joins TRBV5-1 and TRBJ2-7; tentatively, D is TRBD1 or TRBD2 (5 bases each). V lost 4 bases and J lost 4, with 21 bases in between. This CDR3 is built from 16 residues. CDR1 and CDR2 from the germline V gene are SGHRS and YFSETQ. CDR3 region: CASSRTGTSVIYEQYF. The CDR3 DNA reads as TGCGCCAGCAGCAGGACCGGGACCTCAGTGATATACGAGCAGTACTTC.

This clonotype has a handful of counts. The V call is TRBV6-2 or TRBV6-3, the J call TRBJ2-1; TRBD1 is a possible D gene (6 bases). The V and J ends lost 6 bases and 4 bases respectively, with 19 bases between them. This CDR3 is 16 amino acids long. CDR1 and CDR2 (germline): MNHEY, SVGEGT. CDR3 bases: TGTGCCAGCAGGCGTTACAGGGACCCGAAATACAATGAGCAGTTCTTC. Its protein is CASRRYRDPKYNEQFF.

V and J are TRBV9 and TRBJ2-5; TRBD1 might be the D (5 bases). Germline CDR1 is SGDLS and CDR2 is YYNGEE. CDR3 length: 16 amino acids. Trimming took 1 base from V and 2 from J, leaving 15 bases between them. The CDR3 protein is CASSVTGPRCQETQYF. The CDR3 coding sequence is TGTGCCAGCAGCGTAACAGGCCCCCGCTGTCAAGAGACCCAGTACTTC.

V is TRBV7-2 and J is TRBJ2-5; 7 bases match TRBD2. Germline CDR1 SGHTA, CDR2 FQGNSA. The ends lost 5 bases at V and 4 bases at J; junction bases unmatched: 7. The CDR3 totals 14 residues. The CDR3 spells CASSHDSGVETQYF. The DNA of the CDR3 is TGTGCCAGCAGCCACGACAGCGGGGTAGAGACCCAGTACTTC.

This clonotype occurred a few times. The V call is TRBV11-2, the J call TRBJ1-1; unclear D gene. The V and J ends lost 5 bases and 5 bases respectively, with 15 bases between them. The CDR3 extends over 14 amino acids. CDR1 is SGHAT and CDR2 is FQNNGV in the germline V gene. CDR3: CASSAALGGTEAFF. CDR3 DNA sequence: TGTGCCAGCAGCGCTGCACTAGGAGGAACTGAAGCTTTCTTT.

V is TRBV25-1 and J is TRBJ2-1, with TRBD2 matching over 8 bases. This CDR3 has 15 residues. CDR1 is MGHDK and CDR2 is SYGVNS in the germline V gene. The junction had 11 bases not matched to a gene; V was cut back by 6 bases and J by 7 bases. The CDR3 loop reads CASSPREGLGNEQFF. The CDR3, as DNA: TGTGCCAGCAGCCCCCGGGAGGGACTAGGGAATGAGCAGTTCTTC.

This clonotype was found a few times. The chain has TRBV13 and TRBJ2-2; 11 positions agree with TRBD2. J gave up 1 base and V 5 bases, and 15 bases lay outside the gene matches. Germline CDR1 PRHDT, CDR2 FYEKMQ (reference sequence). The CDR3 is 20 amino acids. This CDR3 is CASSPYVASGGSGNTGELFF. The CDR3 DNA is TGTGCCAGCAGCCCCTACGTGGCTAGCGGGGGGTCGGGGAACACCGGGGAGCTGTTTTTT.

V is TRBV10-2 and J is TRBJ2-4; 8 nucleotides agree with TRBD1. The J call may be faulty, since TRBJ2-7 better matches the DNA end. Germline CDR1 is WSHSY and CDR2 is SAAADI. This CDR3 spans 14 amino acids. The CDR3 DNA is TGCGCCAGCAGTGAGTTACAGGGGGGCTACGAGCAGTACTTC. Translation gives CASSELQGGYEQYF.

The V call is TRBV3-1, the J call TRBJ2-3; the D gene is possibly TRBD1 (5 bases). Germline assignment: CDR1 LGHDT and CDR2 YNNKEL (reference sequence). This CDR3 is 14 amino acids long. CDR3 protein: CVSVPSDNTDTQYF. CDR3 DNA: TGTGTCAGTGTCCCATCGGACAACACAGATACGCAGTATTTT.

The chain uses TRBV2 and TRBJ2-6, with TRBD1 matching over 10 bases. Germline assignment: CDR1 SNHLY and CDR2 FYNNEI. V lost 6 bases and J lost 2; bases outside the gene matches: 4. The CDR3 contains 16 residues. The CDR3 sequence: CASSLGQGAGANVLTF. The CDR3 DNA reads as TGTGCCAGCAGCCTAGGACAGGGGGCTGGGGCCAACGTCCTGACTTTC.

This clonotype was seen many times. The chain couples TRBV28 to TRBJ2-7; D is uncertain. CDR1 and CDR2 from the germline V gene are MDHEN and SYDVKM. V was pared by 6 bases and J by 0 bases, with 3 bases between. The CDR3 is 11 amino acids. For the CDR3, the DNA is TGTGCCAGCAGGCGCTCCTACGAGCAGTACTTC. Its translation: CASRRSYEQYF. Full variable domain (rest looked up from reference TRBV28 and TRBJ2-7): DVKVTQSSRYLVKRTGEKVFLECVQDMDHENMFWYRQDPGLGLRLIYFSYDVKMKEKGDIPEGYSVSREKKERFSLILESASTNQTSMYLCASRRSYEQYFGPGTRLTVT.

The genes are TRBV7-8 and TRBJ2-1; tentatively, D is TRBD2 (5 bases). The CDR3 loop spans 15 amino acids. Deletions cut 5 bases from V and 4 bases from J, with 15 bases between. Germline lookup yields CDR1 SGHVS and CDR2 FQNEAQ. The CDR3: CASSETTPAYNEQFF. The CDR3 nucleotides are TGTGCCAGCAGCGAGACTACGCCCGCTTACAATGAGCAGTTCTTC.

The CDR3 reads CASTPGQGIVTEAFF. DNA for the CDR3: TGCGCCAGCACCCCCGGACAGGGGATTGTAACTGAAGCTTTCTTT. The chain employs TRBV10-1 and TRBJ1-1; 9 nucleotides match TRBD1. Germline CDR1 reads WNHNN; CDR2 reads SYGVQD (reference sequence). V gave up 7 bases and J gave up 5 bases; unmatched junction bases: 11. The CDR3 runs 15 residues.

This chain uses TRBV5-6 with TRBJ1-1; 9 nucleotides line up with TRBD1. CDR1 and CDR2 from the germline V gene are SGHDT and YYEEEE. Germline trimming cut 3 bases from V and 10 bases from J; bases unmatched to any gene: 4. This CDR3 contains 12 residues. DNA of the CDR3: TGTGCCAGCAGCTGGCGGACAGGGGTAGCTTTCTTT. This codes for CASSWRTGVAFF.

Details on this clonotype: At one end, the junction sequence differs from germline, possibly due to a read error. The rearrangement links TRBV2 to TRBJ2-1; 8 bases agree with TRBD2. Germline V lookup: CDR1 SNHLY, CDR2 FYNNEI. There are 17 residues in the CDR3. The CDR3 loop reads CTSSKGGAGVGFYEQFF. The CDR3 region has the DNA TGTACCAGCAGTAAGGGGGGAGCGGGAGTGGGTTTTTATGAGCAGTTCTTC.

The V and J genes are TRBV7-9 and TRBJ1-6; 7 nucleotides agree with TRBD1. The V gene end was trimmed by 1 base and the J gene end by 11 bases; junction bases not matched to a gene: 8. From germline, CDR1 is SEHNR and CDR2 FQNEAQ (reference sequence). The CDR3 covers 15 residues. The chain's CDR3 is CASSLGGTAITPLHF. As DNA, the CDR3 is TGTGCCAGCAGCTTAGGGGGGACAGCCATTACACCCCTCCACTTT.

The chain joins TRBV10-3 to TRBJ2-1, with 10 bases identical to TRBD2. Looked up from germline, CDR1 is ENHRY and CDR2 is SYGVKD. This CDR3 contains 16 residues. Trimming took 3 bases from V and 9 from J; bases not matched to a gene: 11. CDR3 in amino acids: CAISDPSGSRFGEQFF. DNA of the CDR3: TGTGCCATCAGTGACCCTAGCGGGAGCCGGTTCGGTGAGCAGTTCTTC.

Remarks on this clonotype: One junction end disagrees with the germline gene, perhaps due to a read error. This chain joins TRBV7-6 and TRBJ2-7; D ambiguous. CDR1 and CDR2 from the germline V gene are SGHVS and FNYEAQ. The CDR3 has 14 amino acids. The DNA for the CDR3 is TGTGCCAGCAGCTTATCAGCCGGTTCCTGCGAGCAGTACTTC. This translates into CASSLSAGSCEQYF.

This clonotype was observed once. The chain combines TRBV6-2 or TRBV6-3 with TRBJ2-5; 11 bases align to TRBD2. Germline values: CDR1 MNHEY, CDR2 SVGEGT. The CDR3 extends over 16 amino acids. The J segment lost 3 bases and the V segment lost 4 bases, leaving 7 bases of the junction unmatched. The CDR3 DNA reads TGTGCCAGCAGTTCTACACTAGCGGGGGTCGAAGAGACCCAGTACTTC. Its protein is CASSSTLAGVEETQYF.

A few counts support this clonotype. This chain links TRBV7-2 with TRBJ2-7, with TRBD2 identical over 11 bases. The CDR3 runs 15 residues. Trimming took 5 bases from V and 2 from J; bases not matched to a gene: 5. CDR1 and CDR2 (germline): SGHTA, FQGNSA. The CDR3: CASSPSGGTTYEQYF. The CDR3 DNA reads as TGTGCCAGCAGCCCTAGCGGGGGGACTACCTACGAGCAGTACTTC.

The chain has TRBV4-1 and TRBJ2-5; 12 bases are shared with TRBD1. CDR1 is MGHRA, CDR2 YSYEKL, per germline. Unmatched junction bases numbered 11, after V lost 4 bases and J lost 11 bases. CDR3 size: 15 residues. The CDR3 loop is CASSPGQGAGNEQYF. In DNA, the CDR3 is TGCGCCAGCAGCCCGGGACAGGGGGCGGGAAATGAGCAGTACTTC.

This clonotype was detected once. The chain uses TRBV4-2 and TRBJ1-2, with D possibly TRBD1 on 5 matching bases. Looked up from germline, CDR1 is LGHNA and CDR2 is YNFKEQ. This CDR3 spans 16 amino acids. The ends were cut back, 0 bases at V and 3 bases at J, with 14 bases in the middle. The CDR3 DNA is TGTGCCAGCAGCCAAGAGGGGCTGGGATTAGACTATGGCTACACCTTC. This gives the protein CASSQEGLGLDYGYTF.

The chain carries TRBV5-1 and TRBJ2-4; D is perhaps TRBD1 (6 bases). The closer fit of TRBJ2-7 to the DNA end suggests the J call may be wrong. This CDR3 has 13 residues. Germline V gene lookup returns CDR1 SGHRS and CDR2 YFSETQ. The CDR3 sequence: CASSPVRDTEQYF. The CDR3 DNA reads TGCGCCAGCAGCCCAGTCCGGGACACCGAGCAGTACTTC.